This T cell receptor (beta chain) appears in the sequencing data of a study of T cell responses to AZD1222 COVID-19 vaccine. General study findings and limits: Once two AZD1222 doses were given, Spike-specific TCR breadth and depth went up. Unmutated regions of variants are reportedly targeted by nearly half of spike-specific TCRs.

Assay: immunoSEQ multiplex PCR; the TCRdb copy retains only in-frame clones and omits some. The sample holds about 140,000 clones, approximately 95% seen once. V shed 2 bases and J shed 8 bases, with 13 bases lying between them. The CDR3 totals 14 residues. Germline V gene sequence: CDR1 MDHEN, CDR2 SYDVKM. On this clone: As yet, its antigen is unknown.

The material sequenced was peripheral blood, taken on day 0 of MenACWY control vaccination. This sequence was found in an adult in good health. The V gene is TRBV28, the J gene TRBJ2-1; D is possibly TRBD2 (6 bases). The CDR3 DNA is TGTGCCAGCAGTTTAGGCCAACTAGCCGATGAGCAGTTCTTC. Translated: CASSLGQLADEQFF.